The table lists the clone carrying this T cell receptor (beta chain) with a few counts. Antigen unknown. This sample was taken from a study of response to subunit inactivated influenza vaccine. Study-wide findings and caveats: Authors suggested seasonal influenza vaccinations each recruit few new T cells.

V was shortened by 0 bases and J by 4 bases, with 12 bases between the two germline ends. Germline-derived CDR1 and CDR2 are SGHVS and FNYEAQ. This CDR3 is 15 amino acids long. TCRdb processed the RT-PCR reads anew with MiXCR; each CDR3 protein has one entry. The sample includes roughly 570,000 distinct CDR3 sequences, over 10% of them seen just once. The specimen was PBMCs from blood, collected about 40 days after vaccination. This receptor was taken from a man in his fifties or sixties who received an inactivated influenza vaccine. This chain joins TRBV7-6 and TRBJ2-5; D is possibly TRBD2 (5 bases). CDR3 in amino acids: CASSLAYPSLETQYF. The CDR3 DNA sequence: TGTGCCAGCAGCTTAGCGTACCCTAGCCTAGAGACCCAGTACTTC.